What follows are 11 T cell receptor beta chains derived from one specimen sequenced in a study of T-cell reconstitution after alpha-beta-depleted transplantation in children (dated by TCRdb to about 2016). The library relied on PCR. Instrument on record: Illumina HiSeq 2500. TCR library preparation used molecular barcoding, with unique molecular identifiers applied to normalize quantification of the TCRbeta repertoire. The raw public reads went through TCRdb reprocessing: fastp at Q25, MiXCR clone calling, in-frame beta chains kept. Rows are combined by CDR3 protein, so each entry shows the most common genes and DNA. This sample has 640,000 or so distinct CDR3 sequences in its table, and roughly 15% of those were observed once. The ten largest clones capture 1.1% of the sample. The sequences come from PBMCs from the stem cell graft donor, collected from the stem cell graft. Receptors were obtained from a human donor who donated a stem cell graft to a child with acute myeloid leukemia.

The table lists this clonotype with many counts. The rearrangement joins TRBV20-1 to TRBJ1-4; 7 bases agree with TRBD1. Germline lookup yields CDR1 DFQATT and CDR2 SNEGSKA (reference sequence). The CDR3 extends over 11 amino acids. Trimming took 6 bases from V and 8 from J; bases not matched to a gene: 3. CDR3 residues: CSAEDREKLFF. CDR3 DNA sequence: TGCAGTGCCGAGGACAGGGAAAAACTGTTTTTT.

This clonotype was detected many times. The chain uses TRBV12-3 or TRBV12-4 and TRBJ2-1; TRBD1 matches 7 bases. V lost 7 bases, J lost 7 bases, and 7 bases stayed unmatched. The CDR3 loop spans 13 amino acids. Here the CDR3 reads CASTATGTNEQFF. The CDR3, as DNA: TGTGCCAGCACCGCGACAGGGACGAATGAGCAGTTCTTC.

This clonotype was counted many times. This chain links TRBV20-1 with TRBJ2-3; D may be TRBD2 (6 bases). The germline V gene encodes CDR1 DFQATT and CDR2 SNEGSKA (reference sequence). Trimming removed 1 base at V and 1 base at J, with 6 bases between. This CDR3 has 13 amino acids. CDR3 sequence reads: CSARVAGTDTQYF. CDR3 nucleotide sequence: TGCAGTGCTAGAGTAGCGGGCACAGATACGCAGTATTTT.

This clonotype was counted at least ten times. The DNA for the CDR3 is TGCAGTGCTAGCACATGGGGAAACTATGGCTACACCTTC. It translates to CSASTWGNYGYTF. The chain is built from TRBV20-1 and TRBJ1-2, with D unresolved. The CDR3 contains 13 residues. Germline V CDR1 and CDR2: DFQATT, SNEGSKA (reference sequence). V lost 3 bases to trimming and J lost 2 bases, with 10 bases between them.

In this sample, this clonotype turned up a few times. This chain uses TRBV5-1 with TRBJ1-6, with D tentatively TRBD1 (5 bases). CDR1 SGHRS and CDR2 YFSETQ come from the germline V gene. The V and J ends lost 6 bases and 10 bases respectively, with 17 bases between them. The CDR3 length is 14 residues. The CDR3 reads CASNEGELSSPLHF. Written as DNA, the CDR3 is TGCGCCAGCAACGAAGGGGAATTATCATCACCCCTCCACTTT.

This clonotype has more than one count but fewer than ten. This chain's CDR3 is CASSLEGRLNQPQHF. CDR3 sequence (DNA): TGTGCCAGCAGCTTAGAGGGACGGCTCAATCAGCCCCAGCATTTT. The chain combines TRBV7-2 with TRBJ1-5; perhaps TRBD1 as D (5 bases). CDR3 size: 15 residues. Germline V gene sequence: CDR1 SGHTA, CDR2 FQGNSA. The V and J ends lost 1 base and 3 bases respectively, with 10 bases between them.

Only a few counts were recorded for this clonotype. CDR3 nucleotide sequence: TGTGCCAGCAGCTTCCGGGACCTCAAAAACATTCAGTACTTC. It yields the protein CASSFRDLKNIQYF. The V call is TRBV13, the J call TRBJ2-4; D possibly matches TRBD1 or TRBD2 (5 bases each). The CDR3 has 14 residues. The V end lost 3 bases, the J end lost 3 bases, and 9 bases lay between the germline ends. Germline V gives CDR1 PRHDT, CDR2 FYEKMQ (reference sequence). Looking up the rest from reference TRBV13 and TRBJ2-4 gives the full variable domain: AAGVIQSPRHLIKEKRETATLKCYPIPRHDTVYWYQQGPGQDPQFLISFYEKMQSDKGSIPDRFSAQQFSDYHSELNMSSLELGDSALYFCASSFRDLKNIQYFGAGTRLSVL.

This clonotype showed up many times. The chain recombines TRBV7-2 with TRBJ2-1; the D is unclear. The length of the CDR3 is 16 residues. Trimming removed 1 base at V and 0 bases at J, with 10 bases between. Germline V CDR1 and CDR2: SGHTA, FQGNSA. CDR3 sequence (DNA): TGTGCCAGCAGCTTAGTGACCCTCAGCTCCTACAATGAGCAGTTCTTC. This codes for CASSLVTLSSYNEQFF.

V and J are TRBV5-1 and TRBJ1-2, with D maybe TRBD1 (6 bases). The CDR3 totals 14 residues. CDR1 and CDR2 from the germline V gene are SGHRS and YFSETQ. V was clipped by 4 bases and J by 2 bases, with 12 bases between them. CDR3 in amino acids: CASSTQTGNYGYTF. For the CDR3, the DNA is TGCGCCAGCAGCACTCAAACAGGGAACTATGGCTACACCTTC.

J is TRBJ1-6 and V is TRBV7-2; 9 bases align to TRBD1. With 5 bases clipped from V and 9 bases from J, the junction kept 5 bases outside the gene matches. In germline, CDR1 is SGHTA, CDR2 FQGNSA. The CDR3 contains 14 residues. This CDR3 reads CASSQDRGGSPLHF. Written as DNA, the CDR3 is TGTGCCAGCAGCCAGGACAGGGGTGGTTCACCCCTCCACTTT.

This rearrangement joins TRBV11-1 to TRBJ2-7, with TRBD2 as a possible D gene (5 bases). V lost 4 bases to trimming and J lost 0 bases, with 13 bases between them. This CDR3 has 15 residues. CDR1 SGHAT and CDR2 FQDESV come from the germline V gene (reference sequence). The CDR3 spells CASSSAEESSYEQYF. Written as DNA, the CDR3 is TGTGCCAGCAGCTCCGCGGAGGAAAGCTCCTACGAGCAGTACTTC.